The 26 T cell receptor beta chains in this list originate from one sample, sequenced in a study of blood T cell repertoires in COVID-19. Generated by immunoSEQ multiplex PCR, the TCRdb table keeps only in-frame clones and is missing some. The table has approximately 200,000 clones, more than 70% seen once. The sequencing sample was made of peripheral blood. All receptors come from a woman aged 60-75 years with acute or convalescent COVID-19.

The rearrangement links TRBV7-8 to TRBJ1-5; no reliable D call. The V end was cut by 5 bases, the J end by 7 bases, with 18 bases between. CDR1 and CDR2 (germline): SGHVS, FQNEAQ. This CDR3 has 15 amino acids. The chain's CDR3 is CASSPRRDKGQPQHF. Written as DNA, the CDR3 is TGTGCCAGCAGCCCCCGCCGGGATAAAGGCCAGCCCCAGCATTTT.

The chain combines TRBV9 with TRBJ1-2; no clear D gene. The germline CDR1 and CDR2 sequences are SGDLS and YYNGEE. Trimming left V 0 bases short and J 5 bases short, with 14 bases between. The CDR3 extends over 15 amino acids. The CDR3 DNA follows: TGTGCCAGCAGCGTAGAGATGGGCGCCTCGTATGGCTACACCTTC. It translates to CASSVEMGASYGYTF.

The chain uses TRBV18 and TRBJ1-1; the D gene is possibly TRBD1 (5 bases). Germline V gene sequence: CDR1 KGHSH, CDR2 LQKENI. The CDR3 consists of 15 residues. V lost 2 bases and J 1 base, leaving 11 bases between the germline ends. CDR3 protein: CASSPGARGNTEAFF. The CDR3, as DNA: TGTGCCAGCTCACCAGGGGCCCGAGGGAACACTGAAGCTTTCTTT.

The chain links TRBV5-1 to TRBJ2-3; TRBD2 aligns across 9 bases. Germline lookup yields CDR1 SGHRS and CDR2 YFSETQ. The CDR3 has 14 amino acids. Trimming removed 6 bases from V and 4 bases from J; junction bases left unmatched: 6. The CDR3, as DNA: TGCGCCAGCAAGGTAGCGGGAGCCTCAGATACGCAGTATTTT. Its protein product is CASKVAGASDTQYF.

The chain joins TRBV12-3 or TRBV12-4 to TRBJ1-2; 8 nucleotides agree with TRBD1. This CDR3 contains 13 residues. Germline trimming cut 5 bases from V and 4 bases from J; bases unmatched to any gene: 3. CDR3 amino acids: CASSGGQGYGYTF. The DNA of the CDR3 is TGTGCCAGCAGTGGTGGACAGGGCTATGGCTACACCTTC.

The chain recombines TRBV2 with TRBJ1-2, with a weak D call TRBD1 (5 bases). This CDR3 has 15 residues. V shed 6 bases and J shed 4 bases, with 18 bases lying between them. Germline V gene sequence: CDR1 SNHLY, CDR2 FYNNEI. The CDR3 reads CASRIVGQGIYGYTF. CDR3 bases: TGTGCCAGCAGGATAGTTGGGCAGGGTATCTATGGCTACACCTTC.

This chain connects TRBV9 to TRBJ1-2; 7 bases map to TRBD1. The V gene's germline CDR1 is SGDLS and CDR2 YYNGEE. The CDR3 spans 14 residues. V was clipped by 4 bases and J by 2 bases; unmatched bases: 5. The CDR3 loop reads CASSPTTGNYGYTF. CDR3 nucleotides: TGTGCCAGCAGCCCAACGACAGGGAACTATGGCTACACCTTC.

This clone was counted many times. V usage is TRBV28 and J usage is TRBJ1-2, with TRBD1 matching 9 bases. CDR1 is MDHEN and CDR2 is SYDVKM in the germline V gene. This CDR3 has 15 amino acids. V lost 4 bases and J lost 7; bases outside the gene matches: 10. CDR3: CASSSGQGIIRGYTF. CDR3 bases: TGTGCCAGCAGTTCTGGACAGGGGATAATTCGTGGCTACACCTTC.

This clone was counted between two and nine times. The CDR3 coding sequence is TGTGCCAGCAGTCACCTAAATATACTAAGGATCTCTGGGGCCAACGTCCTGACTTTC. Its translation: CASSHLNILRISGANVLTF. The V and J genes are TRBV14 and TRBJ2-6, with no clear D. CDR3 length: 19 residues. Germline V lookup: CDR1 SGHDN, CDR2 FVKESK. V lost 6 bases and J lost 0, with 21 bases in between. The complete variable domain, with remaining parts taken from reference TRBV14 and TRBJ2-6, reads EAGVTQFPSHSVIEKGQTVTLRCDPISGHDNLYWYRRVMGKEIKFLLHFVKESKQDESGMPNNRFLAERTGGTYSTLKVQPAELEDSGVYFCASSHLNILRISGANVLTFGAGSRLTVL.

In its sample, this clone was seen once. The rearrangement links TRBV29-1 to TRBJ2-7; 9 bases fit TRBD1. The CDR3 is 12 amino acids. The V gene end was trimmed by 7 bases and the J gene end by 6 bases; junction bases not matched to a gene: 7. CDR1 is SQVTM, CDR2 ANQGSEA, per germline. CDR3 in DNA: TGCAGCGGGATGGACAGGGGCGGCGAGCAGTACTTC. This translates into CSGMDRGGEQYF.

This sequence joins TRBV4-2 and TRBJ1-3; the D gene is possibly TRBD1 (6 bases). Germline V gene data show CDR1 as LGHNA and CDR2 as YNFKEQ. CDR3 length: 15 amino acids. V lost 0 bases, J lost 5 bases, and 11 bases lay in between. CDR3 in DNA: TGTGCCAGCAGCCAAGATCCCAGGGGTAGAAACACCATATATTTT. Residues: CASSQDPRGRNTIYF.

The V call is TRBV9, the J call TRBJ2-7, with a weak D call TRBD2 (7 bases). CDR1 is SGDLS and CDR2 is YYNGEE in the germline V gene. The CDR3 consists of 16 residues. The ends were cut back, 4 bases at V and 1 base at J, with 18 bases in the middle. The CDR3 protein is CASSKRGGGLSYEQYF. As DNA, the CDR3 is TGTGCCAGCAGCAAAAGAGGCGGGGGCCTATCCTACGAGCAGTACTTC.

The CDR3 sequence is CASSKEPGQEKLFF. CDR3 DNA sequence: TGTGCCAGCAGCAAAGAACCGGGACAAGAAAAACTGTTTTTT. This chain links TRBV5-5 with TRBJ1-4, with D tentatively TRBD1 (6 bases). CDR1 and CDR2 from the germline V gene are SGHKS and YYEKEE (reference sequence). Trimming removed 4 bases from V and 8 bases from J, with 15 bases in between. This CDR3 contains 14 residues. The full variable domain, its missing parts supplied by reference TRBV5-5 and TRBJ1-4, is DAGVTQSPTHLIKTRGQQVTLRCSPISGHKSVSWYQQVLGQGPQFIFQYYEKEERGRGNFPDRFSARQFPNYSSELNVNALLLGDSALYLCASSKEPGQEKLFFGSGTQLSVL.

V is TRBV7-2 and J is TRBJ2-1, with 8 positions matching TRBD2. Germline loops: CDR1 SGHTA, CDR2 FQGNSA. The CDR3 consists of 16 residues. J gave up 4 bases and V 3 bases, and 8 bases lay outside the gene matches. Written as DNA, the CDR3 is TGTGCCAGCAGCTTTGTCGTAGCGGGAATATACAATGAGCAGTTCTTC. Translated, it gives CASSFVVAGIYNEQFF.

The chain employs TRBV5-4 and TRBJ1-6; 10 bases are a match to TRBD1. Per the germline V gene, CDR1 is SGHNT and CDR2 is YYREEE (reference sequence). The V and J ends lost 2 bases and 7 bases, in that order; junction bases with no gene match: 3. CDR3 length: 15 amino acids. The CDR3 sequence: CASSLPGQGNSPLHF. The CDR3 nucleotides are TGTGCCAGCAGCTTACCGGGACAGGGGAATTCACCCCTCCACTTT.

This clone appeared a few times. The chain joins TRBV5-8 to TRBJ1-1; D remains ambiguous. Trimming took 3 bases from V and 5 from J, leaving 14 bases between them. This CDR3 comprises 14 residues. Germline V gives CDR1 SGHTS, CDR2 YDEGEE. The CDR3 DNA follows: TGTGCCAGCAGCTGGCCCGGGAGAGGGACTGAAGCTTTCTTT. This encodes CASSWPGRGTEAFF.

This clone was recorded once. The chain is built from TRBV4-2 and TRBJ2-2, with D possibly TRBD2 on 6 matching bases. Deletions cut 0 bases from V and 7 bases from J, with 12 bases between. This CDR3 spans 15 amino acids. Per germline, CDR1 LGHNA and CDR2 YNFKEQ. DNA of the CDR3: TGTGCCAGCAGCCAAGATGGAGGGGTTGACGGGGAGCTGTTTTTT. It specifies CASSQDGGVDGELFF.

The rearrangement links TRBV19 to TRBJ1-1; 9 bases match TRBD1. Germline-derived CDR1 and CDR2 are LNHDA and SQIVND (reference sequence). The CDR3 has 13 residues. Losses at the gene ends were 8 bases for V and 5 bases for J; bases not matched to a gene: 6. For the CDR3, the DNA is TGTGCCAGTTCGACAGGGGGTTGGACTGAAGCTTTCTTT. The encoded protein is CASSTGGWTEAFF.

The chain joins TRBV4-1 to TRBJ2-5; 7 bases align to TRBD1. Per germline, CDR1 MGHRA and CDR2 YSYEKL. V shed 1 base and J 2 bases; nucleotides not matched to a gene: 4. This CDR3 is 15 amino acids long. Here the CDR3 DNA reads TGCGCCAGCAGCCAAGGGACAGGCGGTCAAGAGACCCAGTACTTC. Encoded protein: CASSQGTGGQETQYF.

This chain joins TRBV11-3 and TRBJ1-2, with TRBD1 as a possible D gene (6 bases). The germline V gene encodes CDR1 SGHNT and CDR2 YENEEA. V lost 5 bases and J 4 bases, leaving 11 bases between the germline ends. The CDR3 consists of 13 residues. The CDR3 protein is CASSATGGYGYTF. Written as DNA, the CDR3 is TGTGCCAGCAGCGCGACAGGCGGCTATGGCTACACCTTC.

This clone was seen only once. The chain links TRBV7-2 to TRBJ2-3; no reliable D call. The V end lost 2 bases, the J end lost 6 bases, and 12 bases lay between the germline ends. The CDR3 sequence is 14 residues long. The germline V gene encodes CDR1 SGHTA and CDR2 FQGNSA. As DNA, the CDR3 is TGTGCCAGCAGCTTACCCCCCCCTGGCGATACGCAGTATTTT. Residues: CASSLPPPGDTQYF.

This chain links TRBV2 with TRBJ1-1; perhaps TRBD1 as D (5 bases). Germline V CDR1 and CDR2: SNHLY, FYNNEI. There are 13 residues in the CDR3. The germline V and J ends were trimmed by 7 bases and 7 bases, with 16 bases remaining between them. The CDR3 DNA sequence: TGTGCCAGCACCAAAGCGGGGGGTGGTGAAGCTTTCTTT. It codes for CASTKAGGGEAFF.

The CDR3 bases are TGTGCCAGCACTAAACAGGGGGCAACTGAAGCTTTCTTT. Translating gives CASTKQGATEAFF. This chain links TRBV12-3 or TRBV12-4 with TRBJ1-1; 9 positions agree with TRBD1. The CDR3 spans 13 residues. With V trimmed by 7 bases and J by 5 bases, 5 bases remained unmatched.

Only one count was recorded for this clone. The chain has TRBV27 and TRBJ2-2, with 12 bases aligning to TRBD2. Germline V CDR1 and CDR2: MNHEY, SMNVEV (reference sequence). Unmatched junction bases numbered 13, after V lost 6 bases and J lost 5 bases. This CDR3 has 18 amino acids. This CDR3 is CASRTGLAGHQGTGELFF. DNA for the CDR3: TGTGCCAGCAGAACCGGACTAGCGGGACACCAAGGGACCGGGGAGCTGTTTTTT.

The chain uses TRBV30 and TRBJ2-2; TRBD2 matches at 8 bases. V shed 7 bases and J 6 bases; nucleotides not matched to a gene: 13. Looked up from germline, CDR1 is GTSNPN and CDR2 is SVGIG (reference sequence). The CDR3 runs 15 residues. Written as DNA, the CDR3 is TGTGCCTTTATCAGCGGGAGAGGGGGTCCCGGGGAGCTGTTTTTT. The encoded protein is CAFISGRGGPGELFF.

The rearrangement joins TRBV4-3 to TRBJ1-1; D unclear. The CDR3 covers 15 residues. The germline V gene has CDR1 LGHNA and CDR2 YSLEER. V was trimmed by 0 bases and J by 3 bases, leaving 11 bases between them. The CDR3 DNA follows: TGCGCCAGCAGCCAAGAACCCCGCGCATACACTGAAGCTTTCTTT. Protein product: CASSQEPRAYTEAFF.